One sample yielded the 5 T cell receptor beta chains listed below, sequenced in a study of beta chain features in type 1 diabetes. Investigators reverse transcribed all isolated RNA, so they sequenced expressed TCRB transcripts. Clones were read by immunoSEQ multiplex PCR, and TCRdb kept only the in-frame ones, dropping some. This table holds about 340,000 clones, about 14% found once. What these receptors recognize is not known. Overall study findings and caveats: There was a moderate but significant shortening of TCRB CDR3s in all four CD4+ subsets of Type 1 diabetes patients.

Sequencing used naive CD4+ T cells from blood. Every receptor here comes from a woman aged 18-29 years with type 1 diabetes.

This clone was counted only a few times. The chain recombines TRBV6-6 with TRBJ2-7; tentatively, D is TRBD2 (5 bases). The CDR3 is made up of 15 amino acids. V was clipped by 0 bases and J by 0 bases, with 9 bases between them. Germline loops: CDR1 MNHNY, CDR2 SVGAGI (reference sequence). CDR3 coding DNA: TGTGCCAGCAGTTACTCGTCTGGGAGCTCCTACGAGCAGTACTTC. This encodes CASSYSSGSSYEQYF.

J is TRBJ1-5 and V is TRBV27, with TRBD1 identical over 10 bases. The CDR3 is 18 amino acids. Germline lookup yields CDR1 MNHEY and CDR2 SMNVEV (reference sequence). V shed 5 bases and J 8 bases; nucleotides not matched to a gene: 18. This CDR3 reads CASSPRVTGTGEGKPQHF. Written as DNA, the CDR3 is TGTGCCAGCAGTCCCAGGGTGACCGGGACAGGGGAAGGAAAGCCCCAGCATTTT.

The chain joins TRBV11-2 to TRBJ2-7; D gene uncertain. This CDR3 is built from 15 residues. Germline V gene data show CDR1 as SGHAT and CDR2 as FQNNGV. The ends were cut back, 0 bases at V and 3 bases at J, with 12 bases in the middle. CDR3 nucleotides: TGTGCCAGCAGCTTAGATATGGTCTTAAACTACGAGCAGTACGTC. Translated: CASSLDMVLNYEQYV.

This chain uses TRBV28 with TRBJ2-7; TRBD2 is a possible D gene (5 bases). V dropped 6 bases and J dropped 5 bases, with 14 bases sitting between them. Germline assignment: CDR1 MDHEN and CDR2 SYDVKM. There are 13 residues in the CDR3. CDR3 nucleotide sequence: TGTGCCAGCAGCCCCACTAGGCACCACGAGCAGTACTTC. This gives the protein CASSPTRHHEQYF.

As DNA, the CDR3 is TGTGCCAGCAGTCTGAGGCGGGAGAGCAATGAGCAGTTCTTC. Translated: CASSLRRESNEQFF. The chain employs TRBV28 and TRBJ2-1, with 7 bases that match TRBD2. The CDR3 consists of 14 residues. J gave up 6 bases and V 5 bases, and 7 bases lay outside the gene matches. Germline CDR1 is MDHEN and CDR2 is SYDVKM.